The next 14 T cell receptor beta chains were all read from a single sample in a study of T cells expressing NK-cell markers. TCRdb re-called the 5' RACE reads; one entry per CDR3 protein, DNA not given. The sample table includes approximately 460,000 distinct CDR3 sequences. The specimen was blood T cells: a sorted CD56 or NKG2C T cell subset, CD4+ or CD8+ T cells, or bulk PBMC T cells (not recorded which). The receptors stem from a woman aged 18 to 75 in good health.

The chain is built from TRBV5-6 and TRBJ1-1. This CDR3 has 12 residues. CDR1 SGHDT and CDR2 YYEEEE come from the germline V gene. The CDR3 loop is CASSWGATEAFF. Supplemented by reference TRBV5-6 and TRBJ1-1, the full variable domain reads DAGVTQSPTHLIKTRGQQVTLRCSPKSGHDTVSWYQQALGQGPQFIFQYYEEEERQRGNFPDRFSGHQFPNYSSELNVNALLLGDSALYLCASSWGATEAFFGQGTRLTVV.

The chain employs TRBV9 and TRBJ2-3; the D call of TRBD2 rests on TCRdb alone, since no DNA is present to check it. The CDR3 is 15 amino acids. Germline V gene lookup returns CDR1 SGDLS and CDR2 YYNGEE. CDR3: CASSLTSGTGDTQYF. Together with reference TRBV9 and TRBJ2-3, the CDR3 gives the full variable domain: DSGVTQTPKHLITATGQRVTLRCSPRSGDLSVYWYQQSLDQGLQFLIQYYNGEERAKGNILERFSAQQFPDLHSELNLSSLELGDSALYFCASSLTSGTGDTQYFGPGTRLTVL.

This rearrangement joins TRBV18 to TRBJ2-3; lacking DNA, the TRBD2 call made by TCRdb goes unchecked. This CDR3 is 14 amino acids long. In germline, CDR1 is KGHSH, CDR2 LQKENI. CDR3 in amino acids: CASSPWTQGGWQYF.

The J gene is TRBJ2-7, the V gene TRBV5-1; TCRdb's D call of TRBD2 is untestable without DNA. The V gene's germline CDR1 is SGHRS and CDR2 YFSETQ. The CDR3 consists of 16 residues. The CDR3 loop is CASSPLPGDLRYEQYF.

This chain connects TRBV6-1 to TRBJ1-5; the TRBD1 assignment by TCRdb is unverifiable without DNA. Germline-derived CDR1 and CDR2 are MNHNS and SASEGT. The CDR3 covers 13 residues. CDR3 sequence reads: CASSEKSGLPQHF.

The rearrangement joins TRBV11-2 to TRBJ1-1. The CDR3 runs 15 residues. CDR1 SGHAT and CDR2 FQNNGV come from the germline V gene. CDR3 amino acids: CASSYFTAMNTEAFF.

The chain couples TRBV4-3 to TRBJ2-3; TCRdb selects TRBD2, and the lack of DNA leaves this call unchecked. The length of the CDR3 is 15 residues. CDR1 and CDR2 (germline): LGHNA, YSLEER. CDR3 amino acids: CASSQASGSTDTQYF.

V gene TRBV5-1 combines with J gene TRBJ1-2; TCRdb names TRBD1, which stays unverified in the absence of DNA. Germline lookup yields CDR1 SGHRS and CDR2 YFSETQ. The CDR3 is made up of 14 amino acids. The chain's CDR3 is CASSLVPGTVGYTF.

The chain employs TRBV9 and TRBJ2-5; TCRdb gives TRBD2 as the D gene, but with no DNA this cannot be confirmed. CDR1 and CDR2 from the germline V gene are SGDLS and YYNGEE. This CDR3 region has 15 residues. CDR3 residues: CASSVVESGKETQYF.

This chain links TRBV15 with TRBJ2-5; TCRdb returns TRBD1, unconfirmable since there is no DNA. The CDR3 extends over 15 amino acids. CDR1 LNHNV and CDR2 YYDKDF come from the germline V gene (reference sequence). The chain's CDR3 is CATDTGTGDLETQYF.

The rearrangement links TRBV4-1 to TRBJ2-1; TCRdb proposes TRBD2, but this gene call is untestable without DNA. The length of the CDR3 is 16 residues. Germline V gene data show CDR1 as MGHRA and CDR2 as YSYEKL. This chain's CDR3 is CASSQDQSGNYNEQFF.

V and J are TRBV5-1 and TRBJ2-1; the TCRdb call, TRBD1, lacks DNA for checking. CDR1 and CDR2 from the germline V gene are SGHRS and YFSETQ. The CDR3 contains 16 residues. CDR3 region: CASSYLEGGPDNEQFF.

This chain uses TRBV30 with TRBJ1-1. The CDR3 is 11 residues long. CDR1 is GTSNPN, CDR2 SVGIG, per germline (reference sequence). CDR3 region: CAWSGQIQAFF.

The rearrangement links TRBV6-2 or TRBV6-3 to TRBJ1-5; TCRdb proposes TRBD1, but this gene call is untestable without DNA. Germline lookup yields CDR1 MNHEY and CDR2 SVGEGT. This CDR3 region has 14 residues. The CDR3 here is CASSWGTGKQPQHF.